A selection of T cell receptor beta chains follows, all from one sample in a study of technical replicates of blood from a handful of donors. Method: immunoSEQ multiplex PCR; TCRdb's copy keeps in-frame clones and lacks some. Seen here are tens of thousands of clones, roughly 89% observed once, and the top ten hold approximately 0.37%. The sample consisted of T cells isolated from PBMCs. The receptors stem from a human donor in good health. Both conserved end residues are part of each CDR3. Fields, in order: D gene, CDR3 length, clone size, V gene, J gene, CDR3 DNA, CDR3 protein. The D gene is left open where the match is weak. Size values are once, few and many counts, or a class for expanded clones, and some rows have none.

d_call: .; cdr3_length: 13; clone_size: .; v_call: TRBV28; j_call: TRBJ1-1; cdr3_nt: TGTGCCAGCACCCTTCGGTCGAACACTGAAGCTTTCTTT; cdr3_aa: CASTLRSNTEAFF
d_call: .; cdr3_length: 11; clone_size: .; v_call: TRBV30; j_call: TRBJ2-5; cdr3_nt: TGTGCCTGGACCAGTCAAGAGACCCAGTACTTC; cdr3_aa: CAWTSQETQYF
d_call: .; cdr3_length: 14; clone_size: .; v_call: TRBV5-1; j_call: TRBJ2-7; cdr3_nt: TGCGCCAGCAGCTTGGTGGGGTATAGCGACGAGCAGTACTTC; cdr3_aa: CASSLVGYSDEQYF
d_call: .; cdr3_length: 15; clone_size: .; v_call: TRBV5-6; j_call: TRBJ2-1; cdr3_nt: TGTGCCAGCAGCTTAATAAACAGCCGTCCAAATGAGCAGTTCTTC; cdr3_aa: CASSLINSRPNEQFF
d_call: .; cdr3_length: 14; clone_size: .; v_call: TRBV7-2; j_call: TRBJ2-7; cdr3_nt: TGTGCCAGCAGCTTATCTTCAGCGGACTACGAGCAGTACTTC; cdr3_aa: CASSLSSADYEQYF
d_call: TRBD1; cdr3_length: 17; clone_size: .; v_call: TRBV27; j_call: TRBJ2-7; cdr3_nt: TGTGCCAGCAGTCCGATTTCCTGGACAGGGGACTCCTACGAGCAGTACTTC; cdr3_aa: CASSPISWTGDSYEQYF
d_call: TRBD1; cdr3_length: 17; clone_size: .; v_call: TRBV7-2; j_call: TRBJ2-5; cdr3_nt: TGTGCCAGCAGCCCGACCGGGACAGGGATTATATTGGAGACCCAGTACTTC; cdr3_aa: CASSPTGTGIILETQYF
d_call: .; cdr3_length: 14; clone_size: once; v_call: TRBV27; j_call: TRBJ1-2; cdr3_nt: TGTGCCAGCAGTCAACGATGGAGGGGCTATGGCTACACCTTC; cdr3_aa: CASSQRWRGYGYTF
d_call: TRBD2; cdr3_length: 15; clone_size: .; v_call: TRBV2; j_call: TRBJ2-1; cdr3_nt: TGTGCCAGCATGGGAAGCGGGAGCTCCTACAATGAGCAGTTCTTC; cdr3_aa: CASMGSGSSYNEQFF
d_call: .; cdr3_length: 15; clone_size: .; v_call: TRBV5-1; j_call: TRBJ2-1; cdr3_nt: TGCGCCAGCAGCTTGGACTCTCCTTCCTACAATGAGCAGTTCTTC; cdr3_aa: CASSLDSPSYNEQFF
d_call: .; cdr3_length: 14; clone_size: .; v_call: TRBV4-1; j_call: TRBJ1-2; cdr3_nt: TGCGCCAGCAGCCACCAAAGGAAGGGGATCAGCGACACCTTC; cdr3_aa: CASSHQRKGISDTF
d_call: TRBD2; cdr3_length: 16; clone_size: .; v_call: TRBV2; j_call: TRBJ2-1; cdr3_nt: TGTGCCAGCAGTGGTCGGTTAGCGGGATCCTACAATGAGCAGTTCTTC; cdr3_aa: CASSGRLAGSYNEQFF
d_call: TRBD2; cdr3_length: 20; clone_size: .; v_call: TRBV19; j_call: TRBJ2-1; cdr3_nt: TGTGCCAGTAGTATCTCTGGGGGTAGCGGGAGTCCGAGCTCCTACAATGAGCAGTTCTTC; cdr3_aa: CASSISGGSGSPSSYNEQFF
d_call: .; cdr3_length: 14; clone_size: .; v_call: TRBV10-3; j_call: TRBJ1-1; cdr3_nt: TGTGCCATCAGTGACGAGCGACGGAACACTGAAGCTTTCTTT; cdr3_aa: CAISDERRNTEAFF
d_call: .; cdr3_length: 16; clone_size: .; v_call: TRBV14; j_call: TRBJ2-1; cdr3_nt: TGTGCCAGCAGCCAAGTCTTTAGCAGCTCCTACAATGAGCAGTTCTTC; cdr3_aa: CASSQVFSSSYNEQFF
d_call: .; cdr3_length: 14; clone_size: few; v_call: TRBV27; j_call: TRBJ1-1; cdr3_nt: TGTGCCAGCAGTTTAGGGGGCGGCATGTCTGAAGCTTTCTTT; cdr3_aa: CASSLGGGMSEAFF
d_call: TRBD2; cdr3_length: 15; clone_size: .; v_call: TRBV5-1; j_call: TRBJ2-1; cdr3_nt: TGCGCCAGCACCCAGGTCAGCGGGAACCCCAATGAGCAGTTCTTC; cdr3_aa: CASTQVSGNPNEQFF
d_call: TRBD1; cdr3_length: 15; clone_size: .; v_call: TRBV9; j_call: TRBJ2-7; cdr3_nt: TGTGCCAGGGAACCGGGACAGTTGCCCCTCTACGAGCAGTACTTC; cdr3_aa: CAREPGQLPLYEQYF
d_call: .; cdr3_length: 15; clone_size: .; v_call: TRBV7-9; j_call: TRBJ2-7; cdr3_nt: TGTGCCAGCAGCTTCGAGAGAGGGATTACCTACGAGCAGTACTTC; cdr3_aa: CASSFERGITYEQYF
d_call: TRBD1; cdr3_length: 16; clone_size: .; v_call: TRBV9; j_call: TRBJ2-7; cdr3_nt: TGTGCCAGCAGCGTCACCGGGACAGGTTTAACCTACGAGCAGTACTTC; cdr3_aa: CASSVTGTGLTYEQYF
d_call: TRBD1; cdr3_length: 15; clone_size: .; v_call: TRBV4-1; j_call: TRBJ2-5; cdr3_nt: TGCGCCAGCAGCGCCCGGGACAGGGGGCGGGAGACCCAGTACTTC; cdr3_aa: CASSARDRGRETQYF
d_call: TRBD1; cdr3_length: 14; clone_size: .; v_call: TRBV6-1; j_call: TRBJ2-7; cdr3_nt: TGTGCCAGCAGCACCGGGACAGGATTCTACGAGCAGTACTTC; cdr3_aa: CASSTGTGFYEQYF
d_call: TRBD1; cdr3_length: 13; clone_size: few; v_call: TRBV27; j_call: TRBJ1-1; cdr3_nt: TGTGCCAGCAGGGGGACAGTGAACACTGAAGCTTTCTTT; cdr3_aa: CASRGTVNTEAFF
d_call: .; cdr3_length: 14; clone_size: .; v_call: TRBV7-2; j_call: TRBJ2-3; cdr3_nt: TGTGCCAGCACCCACCCGGAGGGCGCAGATACGCAGTATTTT; cdr3_aa: CASTHPEGADTQYF
d_call: .; cdr3_length: 12; clone_size: .; v_call: TRBV15; j_call: TRBJ1-1; cdr3_nt: TGTGCCACCAGCAGAGAAACTATTGAAGCTTTCTTT; cdr3_aa: CATSRETIEAFF
d_call: .; cdr3_length: 13; clone_size: once; v_call: TRBV4-1; j_call: TRBJ2-3; cdr3_nt: TGCGCCAGCAGCCGCGGTAGCACAGATACGCAGTATTTT; cdr3_aa: CASSRGSTDTQYF
d_call: TRBD1; cdr3_length: 15; clone_size: .; v_call: TRBV10-3; j_call: TRBJ1-5; cdr3_nt: TGTGCCACCCCGTGGACAGGGGGCGATGAGCAGCCCCAGCATTTT; cdr3_aa: CATPWTGGDEQPQHF
d_call: .; cdr3_length: 14; clone_size: .; v_call: TRBV4-2; j_call: TRBJ2-7; cdr3_nt: TGTGCCAGCAGCCAAGGGGCACTCTCCTACGAGCAGTACTTC; cdr3_aa: CASSQGALSYEQYF
d_call: .; cdr3_length: 16; clone_size: .; v_call: TRBV7-9; j_call: TRBJ2-2; cdr3_nt: TGTGCCAGCAGCTTAGTAGACTATCGGGGCACCGGGGAGCTGTTTTTT; cdr3_aa: CASSLVDYRGTGELFF
d_call: .; cdr3_length: 16; clone_size: .; v_call: TRBV29-1; j_call: TRBJ1-1; cdr3_nt: TGCAGCGTTGAACCTCAGGTCACCAGAGCCCCCACTGAAGCTTTCTTT; cdr3_aa: CSVEPQVTRAPTEAFF
d_call: .; cdr3_length: 15; clone_size: .; v_call: TRBV15; j_call: TRBJ1-3; cdr3_nt: TGTGCCACCAGCAGAGATCCGGGGACTGGAAACACCATATATTTT; cdr3_aa: CATSRDPGTGNTIYF
d_call: TRBD1; cdr3_length: 15; clone_size: .; v_call: TRBV9; j_call: TRBJ1-1; cdr3_nt: TGTGCCAGCAGCGTATTGGACAGGGGCCCCAGTGGGGCTTTCTTT; cdr3_aa: CASSVLDRGPSGAFF
d_call: TRBD1; cdr3_length: 15; clone_size: .; v_call: TRBV7-3; j_call: TRBJ2-3; cdr3_nt: TGTGCCAGCAGCTCGGACAGGGGGAGCACAGATACGCAGTATTTT; cdr3_aa: CASSSDRGSTDTQYF
d_call: TRBD1; cdr3_length: 15; clone_size: .; v_call: TRBV28; j_call: TRBJ2-7; cdr3_nt: TGTGCCAGCAGAGGACGACAGGGGGCCTACTACGAGCAGTACTTC; cdr3_aa: CASRGRQGAYYEQYF
d_call: .; cdr3_length: 13; clone_size: .; v_call: TRBV6-6; j_call: TRBJ1-2; cdr3_nt: TGTGCCAGCAGTGCTCAGGGTTACTATGGCTACACCTTC; cdr3_aa: CASSAQGYYGYTF
d_call: TRBD1; cdr3_length: 15; clone_size: .; v_call: TRBV25-1; j_call: TRBJ1-1; cdr3_nt: TGTGCCAGCAGTGAATTTACGGACAGGGCTACTGAAGCTTTCTTT; cdr3_aa: CASSEFTDRATEAFF
d_call: .; cdr3_length: 13; clone_size: .; v_call: TRBV6-5; j_call: TRBJ2-7; cdr3_nt: TGTGCCAGCAGTTACCGGGATTCCTACGAGCAGTACTTC; cdr3_aa: CASSYRDSYEQYF
d_call: .; cdr3_length: 16; clone_size: .; v_call: TRBV7-8; j_call: TRBJ2-3; cdr3_nt: TGTGCCAGCAGATACGGGCGGGACAGAGACACAGATACGCAGTATTTT; cdr3_aa: CASRYGRDRDTDTQYF
d_call: TRBD1; cdr3_length: 13; clone_size: .; v_call: TRBV29-1; j_call: TRBJ2-1; cdr3_nt: TGCAGCGTTTGGGACAGTCGGTACAATGAGCAGTTCTTC; cdr3_aa: CSVWDSRYNEQFF
d_call: TRBD2; cdr3_length: 16; clone_size: .; v_call: TRBV4-3; j_call: TRBJ2-1; cdr3_nt: TGCGCCAGCAGCCAAGTATCTGGACTAGTTTTGAATGAGCAGTTCTTC; cdr3_aa: CASSQVSGLVLNEQFF
d_call: .; cdr3_length: 14; clone_size: .; v_call: TRBV9; j_call: TRBJ2-7; cdr3_nt: TGTGCCAGCAGCCCCACGTCCAGGGAATACGAGCAGTACTTC; cdr3_aa: CASSPTSREYEQYF
d_call: TRBD2; cdr3_length: 15; clone_size: .; v_call: TRBV7-3; j_call: TRBJ2-7; cdr3_nt: TGTGCCAGCAGAGGGTGGACTAGCGGGAGCTACGAGCAGTACTTC; cdr3_aa: CASRGWTSGSYEQYF
d_call: TRBD1; cdr3_length: 14; clone_size: .; v_call: TRBV2; j_call: TRBJ1-2; cdr3_nt: TGTGCCAGCAGTGATTGGCAGGGGGCCAATGGCTACACCTTC; cdr3_aa: CASSDWQGANGYTF
d_call: TRBD2; cdr3_length: 15; clone_size: .; v_call: TRBV6-5; j_call: TRBJ2-1; cdr3_nt: TGTGCCAGCAGTTACTCGAGAGCGGGAGGTGGTGAGCAGTTCTTC; cdr3_aa: CASSYSRAGGGEQFF
d_call: TRBD2; cdr3_length: 15; clone_size: .; v_call: TRBV6-5; j_call: TRBJ2-3; cdr3_nt: TGTGCCACCAGGACTAGCGGGAGTGTCACAGATACGCAGTATTTT; cdr3_aa: CATRTSGSVTDTQYF
d_call: TRBD1; cdr3_length: 18; clone_size: once; v_call: TRBV5-1; j_call: TRBJ2-3; cdr3_nt: TGCGCCAGCAGCTTTGGGACAGGGGGCGAGTTTGGCACAGATACGCAGTATTTT; cdr3_aa: CASSFGTGGEFGTDTQYF
d_call: .; cdr3_length: 13; clone_size: .; v_call: TRBV30; j_call: TRBJ2-3; cdr3_nt: TGTGCCTGGAAGGTAACGGGGACAGATACGCAGTATTTT; cdr3_aa: CAWKVTGTDTQYF